This record covers a single T cell receptor (beta chain). The antigen is unknown. The table came from immunoSEQ multiplex PCR; TCRdb's copy has only in-frame clones and leaves some out. The repertoire holds about 140,000 clones, with 86% as singletons. The germline V and J ends were trimmed by 2 bases and 3 bases, with 8 bases remaining between them. This CDR3 is built from 13 residues. Germline CDR1 SGHDT, CDR2 YYEEEE. This sample was included in a study of cytomegalovirus exposure and HLA in healthy donors. Donors were drawn from the roughly 130-subject validation cohort, separate from the roughly 610-subject first cohort. Overall study results and limits: Most TCR sequences showed up rarely, but some public TCRs showed up in many donors. According to the study, 150 to 200 TCR beta chains were cytomegalovirus-associated.

V is TRBV5-6 and J is TRBJ1-2; no clear D. The sequence was obtained from a young man in good health and CMV-seronegative. The sequencing sample was made of PBMCs. The CDR3 DNA follows: TGTGCCAGCAGCTTACCACAGTACTATGGCTACACCTTC. It yields the protein CASSLPQYYGYTF.